Listed below are T cell receptor beta chains from one sample, sequenced in a study of T cells in localized non-small cell lung cancer. Generated by immunoSEQ multiplex PCR, the TCRdb table keeps only in-frame clones and is missing some. This table has some 51,000 clones, just over 85% appearing once. Sequencing was performed on peripheral blood, taken before any cancer treatment. These receptor sequences come from a woman aged 40-75 years with stage I lung adenocarcinoma. CDR3s include the opening cysteine and the closing phenylalanine or tryptophan. The order of the fields is D gene, clone size, J gene, V gene, CDR3 protein, CDR3 DNA. A D gene is named only where the DNA matches it firmly. Part of the rows lack a size; the others show once, few, many or a class for expanded clones.

d_call: -; clone_size: -; j_call: TRBJ1-1; v_call: TRBV10-3; cdr3_aa: CAISENGGARTEAFF; cdr3_nt: TGTGCCATCAGTGAGAATGGCGGGGCCCGGACTGAAGCTTTCTTT
d_call: -; clone_size: -; j_call: TRBJ2-2; v_call: TRBV5-6; cdr3_aa: CATHQIGPGTGELFF; cdr3_nt: TGTGCCACCCACCAGATCGGGCCCGGCACCGGGGAGCTGTTTTTT
d_call: TRBD1; clone_size: -; j_call: TRBJ1-2; v_call: TRBV11-2; cdr3_aa: CASSLGQGAAMASYTF; cdr3_nt: TGTGCCAGCAGCTTAGGACAGGGCGCGGCTATGGCTAGCTACACCTTC
d_call: -; clone_size: -; j_call: TRBJ1-2; v_call: TRBV4-1; cdr3_aa: CASSQDSFGYTF; cdr3_nt: TGCGCCAGCAGCCAAGACAGTTTCGGCTACACCTTC
d_call: TRBD1; clone_size: -; j_call: TRBJ2-7; v_call: TRBV16; cdr3_aa: CASSQGQLLYEQYF; cdr3_nt: TGTGCCAGCAGCCAGGGACAGTTACTCTACGAGCAGTACTTC
d_call: -; clone_size: -; j_call: TRBJ1-1; v_call: TRBV6-4; cdr3_aa: CASSQGLNTEAFF; cdr3_nt: TGTGCCAGCAGCCAGGGGCTGAACACTGAAGCTTTCTTT
d_call: TRBD2; clone_size: -; j_call: TRBJ2-7; v_call: TRBV9; cdr3_aa: CASSPSGGGSYEQYF; cdr3_nt: TGTGCCAGCAGCCCCTCCGGGGGAGGGTCCTACGAGCAGTACTTC
d_call: -; clone_size: -; j_call: TRBJ2-7; v_call: TRBV6-4; cdr3_aa: CASSERGGNEQYF; cdr3_nt: TGTGCCAGCAGTGAGAGAGGGGGGAACGAGCAGTACTTC
d_call: -; clone_size: medium-sized; j_call: TRBJ1-2; v_call: TRBV18; cdr3_aa: CASSLVPGRSNYGYTF; cdr3_nt: TGTGCCAGCTCACTAGTCCCGGGCCGATCTAACTATGGCTACACCTTC
d_call: -; clone_size: -; j_call: TRBJ2-6; v_call: TRBV7-2; cdr3_aa: CASSLVGGGTGANVLTF; cdr3_nt: TGTGCCAGCAGCTTAGTCGGAGGGGGCACTGGGGCCAACGTCCTGACTTTC
d_call: -; clone_size: -; j_call: TRBJ1-3; v_call: TRBV9; cdr3_aa: CASSVEGRQSSGNTIYF; cdr3_nt: TGTGCCAGCAGCGTAGAAGGGAGACAGAGCTCTGGAAACACCATATATTTT
d_call: TRBD1; clone_size: once; j_call: TRBJ1-4; v_call: TRBV30; cdr3_aa: CAWSEKTGFNEKLFF; cdr3_nt: TGTGCCTGGAGTGAAAAGACAGGGTTTAATGAAAAACTGTTTTTT
d_call: -; clone_size: -; j_call: TRBJ1-2; v_call: TRBV6-5; cdr3_aa: CASIGPAGRYGYTF; cdr3_nt: TGTGCCAGCATCGGTCCTGCCGGGAGGTATGGCTACACCTTC
d_call: -; clone_size: -; j_call: TRBJ1-5; v_call: TRBV19; cdr3_aa: CASSEVVGIRNQPQHF; cdr3_nt: TGTGCCAGTAGTGAGGTGGTAGGCATCAGGAATCAGCCCCAGCATTTT
d_call: -; clone_size: few; j_call: TRBJ1-1; v_call: TRBV30; cdr3_aa: CACVIGLAFF; cdr3_nt: TGTGCCTGTGTTATCGGGTTGGCTTTCTTT
d_call: -; clone_size: -; j_call: TRBJ2-7; v_call: TRBV27; cdr3_aa: CASSPDRTSTYEQYF; cdr3_nt: TGTGCCAGCAGCCCGGACAGGACTAGTACCTACGAGCAGTACTTC
d_call: -; clone_size: -; j_call: TRBJ2-2; v_call: TRBV5-4; cdr3_aa: CASSSVPGPNTGELFF; cdr3_nt: TGTGCCAGCAGTTCGGTTCCGGGGCCGAACACCGGGGAGCTGTTTTTT
d_call: -; clone_size: once; j_call: TRBJ2-7; v_call: TRBV7-2; cdr3_aa: CASSLWAGEQYF; cdr3_nt: TGTGCCAGCAGCTTATGGGCCGGCGAGCAGTACTTC
d_call: -; clone_size: -; j_call: TRBJ1-4; v_call: TRBV27; cdr3_aa: CASSLRAVTNEKLFF; cdr3_nt: TGTGCCAGCAGTTTAAGGGCAGTAACTAATGAAAAACTGTTTTTT
d_call: -; clone_size: -; j_call: TRBJ1-2; v_call: TRBV6-5; cdr3_aa: CASGDLSYGYTF; cdr3_nt: TGTGCCAGCGGGGACCTATCGTATGGCTACACCTTC
d_call: -; clone_size: -; j_call: TRBJ2-5; v_call: TRBV6-4; cdr3_aa: CASRLGRETQYF; cdr3_nt: TGTGCCAGCAGGTTGGGCCGGGAGACCCAGTACTTC
d_call: -; clone_size: once; j_call: TRBJ2-7; v_call: TRBV7-2; cdr3_aa: CASSLAHSTYYEQYF; cdr3_nt: TGTGCCAGCAGCTTAGCGCACAGCACGTACTACGAGCAGTACTTC
d_call: -; clone_size: once; j_call: TRBJ1-1; v_call: TRBV30; cdr3_aa: CAWSVETANTEAFF; cdr3_nt: TGTGCCTGGAGTGTGGAGACGGCGAACACTGAAGCTTTCTTT
d_call: TRBD1; clone_size: once; j_call: TRBJ2-7; v_call: TRBV5-1; cdr3_aa: CASSLAGTGSYEQYF; cdr3_nt: TGCGCCAGCAGCTTGGCCGGGACAGGGTCCTACGAGCAGTACTTC
d_call: -; clone_size: -; j_call: TRBJ2-1; v_call: TRBV30; cdr3_aa: CAWRGAPVASEQFF; cdr3_nt: TGTGCCTGGAGAGGGGCCCCAGTCGCCAGTGAGCAGTTCTTC
d_call: TRBD2; clone_size: -; j_call: TRBJ2-3; v_call: TRBV6-5; cdr3_aa: CASRLAGITDTQYF; cdr3_nt: TGTGCCAGCAGACTAGCGGGGATCACAGATACGCAGTATTTT
d_call: -; clone_size: -; j_call: TRBJ1-5; v_call: TRBV6-6; cdr3_aa: CASSYVAGNQPQHF; cdr3_nt: TGTGCCAGCAGTTACGTAGCGGGGAATCAGCCCCAGCATTTT
d_call: -; clone_size: -; j_call: TRBJ2-7; v_call: TRBV15; cdr3_aa: CATSRLLGYEQYF; cdr3_nt: TGTGCCACCAGCAGACTCTTAGGTTACGAGCAGTACTTC
d_call: -; clone_size: -; j_call: TRBJ2-2; v_call: TRBV11-2; cdr3_aa: CASSSTAFAGELFF; cdr3_nt: TGTGCCAGCAGCTCGACAGCTTTCGCCGGGGAGCTGTTTTTT
d_call: -; clone_size: many; j_call: TRBJ2-3; v_call: TRBV27; cdr3_aa: CASSYFPSDSSTDTQYF; cdr3_nt: TGTGCCAGCAGTTATTTCCCCTCAGACAGCAGCACAGATACGCAGTATTTT
d_call: TRBD1; clone_size: -; j_call: TRBJ1-2; v_call: TRBV4-3; cdr3_aa: CASSQDPGQGSALTF; cdr3_nt: TGCGCCAGCAGCCAAGATCCTGGACAGGGCTCCGCACTCACCTTC
d_call: -; clone_size: -; j_call: TRBJ1-6; v_call: TRBV9; cdr3_aa: CASSVGFAASPLHF; cdr3_nt: TGTGCCAGCAGCGTTGGGTTCGCCGCTTCACCCCTCCACTTT
d_call: TRBD1; clone_size: once; j_call: TRBJ2-3; v_call: TRBV4-2; cdr3_aa: CASSQVQGAEDTQYF; cdr3_nt: TGTGCCAGCAGCCAAGTACAGGGGGCGGAAGATACGCAGTATTTT
d_call: TRBD1; clone_size: -; j_call: TRBJ2-7; v_call: TRBV5-5; cdr3_aa: CASSLLRQGAHEQYF; cdr3_nt: TGTGCCAGCAGCTTGTTACGGCAGGGGGCCCACGAGCAGTACTTC
d_call: TRBD1; clone_size: -; j_call: TRBJ2-7; v_call: TRBV5-1; cdr3_aa: CASSGQGRVRYEQYF; cdr3_nt: TGCGCCAGCAGCGGACAGGGAAGAGTAAGGTACGAGCAGTACTTC
d_call: -; clone_size: -; j_call: TRBJ2-5; v_call: TRBV15; cdr3_aa: CATSRGPQETQYF; cdr3_nt: TGTGCCACCAGCAGAGGGCCGCAAGAGACCCAGTACTTC
d_call: -; clone_size: -; j_call: TRBJ1-5; v_call: TRBV19; cdr3_aa: CASCGGGNQPQHF; cdr3_nt: TGTGCCAGTTGCGGGGGGGGCAATCAGCCCCAGCATTTT
d_call: TRBD1; clone_size: -; j_call: TRBJ1-1; v_call: TRBV30; cdr3_aa: CAWSGLDRVF; cdr3_nt: TGTGCCTGGAGTGGTTTGGACAGGGTGTTT
d_call: TRBD1; clone_size: few; j_call: TRBJ1-5; v_call: TRBV19; cdr3_aa: CASSIGGTGNNQPQHF; cdr3_nt: TGTGCCAGTAGTATAGGAGGGACAGGCAATAATCAGCCCCAGCATTTT
d_call: -; clone_size: -; j_call: TRBJ1-1; v_call: TRBV10-3; cdr3_aa: CAISDSTQQNRLNTEAFF; cdr3_nt: TGTGCCATCAGTGATTCGACACAGCAGAACCGGCTGAACACTGAAGCTTTCTTT
d_call: -; clone_size: -; j_call: TRBJ2-5; v_call: TRBV2; cdr3_aa: CASKREAQETQYF; cdr3_nt: TGTGCCAGCAAAAGAGAAGCTCAAGAGACCCAGTACTTC
d_call: -; clone_size: -; j_call: TRBJ2-2; v_call: TRBV7-9; cdr3_aa: CASAPQGITGELFF; cdr3_nt: TGTGCCAGCGCGCCACAGGGTATCACCGGGGAGCTGTTTTTT
d_call: -; clone_size: once; j_call: TRBJ2-1; v_call: TRBV11-2; cdr3_aa: CASSLEGGGHASIGGNEQFF; cdr3_nt: TGTGCCAGCAGCTTAGAAGGGGGGGGGCACGCTTCAATTGGAGGCAATGAGCAGTTCTTC
d_call: -; clone_size: -; j_call: TRBJ2-5; v_call: TRBV11-2; cdr3_aa: CASSLARYETQYF; cdr3_nt: TGTGCCAGCAGCTTAGCGAGATACGAGACCCAGTACTTC
d_call: -; clone_size: -; j_call: TRBJ1-2; v_call: TRBV30; cdr3_aa: CAWRLAAALVGYTF; cdr3_nt: TGTGCCTGGAGATTAGCAGCGGCGTTAGTGGGCTACACCTTC
d_call: -; clone_size: -; j_call: TRBJ2-5; v_call: TRBV7-2; cdr3_aa: CASSQSMGPLAQYF; cdr3_nt: TGTGCCAGCAGCCAAAGTATGGGACCCTTAGCCCAGTACTTC
d_call: -; clone_size: once; j_call: TRBJ2-3; v_call: TRBV19; cdr3_aa: CASSIKEKAQYF; cdr3_nt: TGTGCCAGTAGTATCAAGGAAAAGGCGCAGTATTTT
d_call: TRBD1; clone_size: -; j_call: TRBJ1-2; v_call: TRBV6-5; cdr3_aa: CASSPDRGLGGYTF; cdr3_nt: TGTGCCAGCAGTCCCGACAGGGGGCTCGGTGGCTACACCTTC
d_call: TRBD1; clone_size: -; j_call: TRBJ1-1; v_call: TRBV5-1; cdr3_aa: CASSLVRDRGHTEAFF; cdr3_nt: TGCGCCAGCAGCTTGGTAAGGGACAGGGGGCACACTGAAGCTTTCTTT
d_call: -; clone_size: -; j_call: TRBJ1-6; v_call: TRBV7-2; cdr3_aa: CASSLVPGGIGNSPLHF; cdr3_nt: TGTGCCAGCAGCTTAGTCCCCGGAGGGATAGGTAATTCACCCCTCCACTTT
d_call: -; clone_size: -; j_call: TRBJ2-2; v_call: TRBV18; cdr3_aa: CASCNLDNPNTGELFF; cdr3_nt: TGTGCCAGCTGCAACTTAGATAACCCGAACACCGGGGAGCTGTTTTTT
d_call: -; clone_size: -; j_call: TRBJ2-5; v_call: TRBV5-5; cdr3_aa: CASSLGGIRETQYF; cdr3_nt: TGTGCCAGCAGCTTAGGGGGAATTAGGGAGACCCAGTACTTC
d_call: TRBD1; clone_size: -; j_call: TRBJ2-7; v_call: TRBV9; cdr3_aa: CASSVATGGYEQYF; cdr3_nt: TGTGCCAGCAGCGTAGCTACAGGGGGGTACGAGCAGTACTTC
d_call: -; clone_size: few; j_call: TRBJ1-1; v_call: TRBV6-1; cdr3_aa: CASSPPAAEAFF; cdr3_nt: TGTGCCAGCAGTCCCCCCGCAGCTGAAGCTTTCTTT
d_call: TRBD2; clone_size: -; j_call: TRBJ2-1; v_call: TRBV5-1; cdr3_aa: CASSPSGTYNEQFF; cdr3_nt: TGCGCCAGCAGCCCGAGCGGGACGTACAATGAGCAGTTCTTC
d_call: TRBD1; clone_size: -; j_call: TRBJ2-5; v_call: TRBV5-1; cdr3_aa: CASSSGTDQETQYF; cdr3_nt: TGCGCCAGCAGCTCCGGGACAGACCAAGAGACCCAGTACTTC
d_call: -; clone_size: -; j_call: TRBJ2-7; v_call: TRBV7-9; cdr3_aa: CASSLGQDPYEQYF; cdr3_nt: TGTGCCAGCAGCTTAGGGCAGGATCCCTACGAGCAGTACTTC